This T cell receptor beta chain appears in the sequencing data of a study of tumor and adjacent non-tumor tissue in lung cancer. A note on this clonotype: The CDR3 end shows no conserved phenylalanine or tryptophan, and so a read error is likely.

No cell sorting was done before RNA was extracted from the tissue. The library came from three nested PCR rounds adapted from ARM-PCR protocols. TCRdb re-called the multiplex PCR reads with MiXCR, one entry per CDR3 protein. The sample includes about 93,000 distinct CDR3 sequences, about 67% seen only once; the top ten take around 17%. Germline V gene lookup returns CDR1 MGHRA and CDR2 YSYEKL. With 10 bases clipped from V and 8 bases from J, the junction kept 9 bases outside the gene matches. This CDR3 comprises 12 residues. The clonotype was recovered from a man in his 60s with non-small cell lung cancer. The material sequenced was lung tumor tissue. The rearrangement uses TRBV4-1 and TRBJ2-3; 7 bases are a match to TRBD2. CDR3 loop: CAISSGSGTQYY. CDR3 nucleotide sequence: TGCGCCATCAGTAGCGGGTCCGGTACGCAGTATTAT.